The sequence of this T cell receptor (beta chain) was determined in a study of blood T cell repertoires in COVID-19. Overall study: The United States, Italy and Spain provided the acute and convalescent COVID-19 samples. T cells, B-cell-depleted T cells, or PBMCs supplied cDNA or gDNA.

Original handling: Amplification of reference gene primers was used by the study to estimate nucleated cell counts. The repertoire was sequenced with immunoSEQ multiplex PCR; TCRdb's copy has only in-frame clones and lacks some. The D gene and trimming were derived from the DNA, and the V and J assignments and clone size from that table. There are fewer than 100,000 clones in the sample; around 90% occur only once, and 0.7% to 0.9% lies in the top ten. This CDR3 contains 14 residues. Germline CDR1 is MNHEY and CDR2 is SMNVEV (reference sequence). V gave up 4 bases and J gave up 8 bases, with 16 bases separating them.

The TCR sequence derives from a woman of 80 years or more with acute or convalescent COVID-19. The chain couples TRBV27 to TRBJ2-3; no definite D call. The sample was peripheral blood. The CDR3 spells CASSSDQRSATQYF. CDR3 sequence (DNA): TGTGCCAGCAGTTCTGACCAGAGGTCAGCTACGCAGTATTTT.